The next 12 T cell receptor beta chains were all read from a single sample in a study of shared clonotypes between healthy human individuals. Sequenced by immunoSEQ multiplex PCR; TCRdb stores in-frame clones only, minus some. The sample consists of about 1 million clones, roughly 70% of them appearing once. The source material was memory CD4+ T cells sorted from blood. The subset is: CD45RA-negative fraction. Source of these receptors: a man younger than 35 in good health.

V gene TRBV10-3 combines with J gene TRBJ1-2, with D possibly TRBD1 on 5 matching bases. V shed 2 bases and J shed 8 bases, with 12 bases lying between them. CDR1 ENHRY and CDR2 SYGVKD come from the germline V gene. The CDR3 totals 13 residues. The CDR3 loop reads CAISEIGVRGYTF. CDR3 nucleotides: TGTGCCATCAGTGAGATAGGGGTACGAGGCTACACCTTC.

This clone was detected only a few times. J is TRBJ2-7 and V is TRBV2; tentative D call: TRBD1 (6 bases). The CDR3 covers 16 residues. V lost 4 bases to trimming and J lost 0 bases, with 16 bases between them. Germline CDR1 SNHLY, CDR2 FYNNEI. DNA for the CDR3: TGTGCCAGCAGTGTACAGGGAATAGGCTTCTCCTACGAGCAGTACTTC. It encodes CASSVQGIGFSYEQYF.

The CDR3 reads CASSLGQGETYEQYF. For the CDR3, the DNA is TGCGCCAGCAGCCTAGGACAGGGCGAAACCTACGAGCAGTACTTC. The chain joins TRBV5-1 to TRBJ2-7; 8 nucleotides agree with TRBD1. Trimming took 4 bases from V and 2 from J; bases not matched to a gene: 8. This CDR3 has 15 residues. Germline CDR1 is SGHRS and CDR2 is YFSETQ.

The chain uses TRBV5-1 and TRBJ1-2; TRBD1 is a possible D gene (5 bases). V gave up 4 bases and J gave up 2 bases, with 9 bases separating them. Germline V gene sequence: CDR1 SGHRS, CDR2 YFSETQ. The CDR3 is 13 amino acids. DNA of the CDR3: TGCGCCAGCAGCGGGGACCCAAACTATGGCTACACCTTC. Protein: CASSGDPNYGYTF. The entire variable domain, with the rest obtained from reference TRBV5-1 and TRBJ1-2, is as follows: KAGVTQTPRYLIKTRGQQVTLSCSPISGHRSVSWYQQTPGQGLQFLFEYFSETQRNKGNFPGRFSGRQFSNSRSEMNVSTLELGDSALYLCASSGDPNYGYTFGSGTRLTVV.

This sequence joins TRBV27 and TRBJ1-1, with a weak D call TRBD1 (6 bases). V lost 0 bases and J lost 5, with 10 bases in between. The V gene's germline CDR1 is MNHEY and CDR2 SMNVEV (reference sequence). CDR3 size: 14 residues. The CDR3 coding sequence is TGTGCCAGCAGTTTATCAGGGACAAAAACTGAAGCTTTCTTT. Amino acid sequence: CASSLSGTKTEAFF.

This chain uses TRBV7-2 with TRBJ1-4; TRBD1 is a possible D gene (6 bases). V shed 1 base and J shed 7 bases, with 22 bases lying between them. The CDR3 runs to 18 residues. Germline V gene data show CDR1 as SGHTA and CDR2 as FQGNSA. The CDR3 protein is CASSLGVATRGESEKLFF. CDR3 nucleotide sequence: TGTGCCAGCAGCTTAGGGGTCGCGACTAGGGGGGAGAGTGAAAAACTGTTTTTT.

This sequence joins TRBV19 and TRBJ2-7; maybe TRBD1 (6 bases). This CDR3 is 14 amino acids long. Trimming stripped 4 bases from V and 2 bases from J, with 12 bases between. Germline assignment: CDR1 LNHDA and CDR2 SQIVND (reference sequence). For the CDR3, the DNA is TGTGCCAGTAGTACTCAGGGGTCGGCCTACGAGCAGTACTTC. Protein sequence: CASSTQGSAYEQYF.

The gene calls are TRBV27 and TRBJ1-6; no definite D call. V was trimmed by 2 bases and J by 2 bases, leaving 10 bases between them. CDR1 is MNHEY, CDR2 SMNVEV, per germline (reference sequence). The CDR3 loop spans 16 amino acids. The CDR3 coding sequence is TGTGCCAGCAGTTTACTGGGAACCCCCTATAATTCACCCCTCCACTTT. Translated: CASSLLGTPYNSPLHF.

This sequence joins TRBV5-1 and TRBJ2-2; unclear D gene. V was cut by 5 bases and J by 3 bases, with 11 bases left in between. Germline CDR1 SGHRS, CDR2 YFSETQ. This CDR3 region has 14 residues. The CDR3 loop reads CASRLRADTGELFF. In nucleotides, the CDR3 is TGCGCCAGCAGACTAAGGGCCGACACCGGGGAGCTGTTTTTT.

The genes are TRBV4-3 and TRBJ2-7; 7 bases agree with TRBD2. V shed 4 bases and J 3 bases; nucleotides not matched to a gene: 12. CDR3 length: 16 residues. Germline loops: CDR1 LGHNA, CDR2 YSLEER. The CDR3 spells CASSPGSGDYRYEQYF. CDR3 bases: TGCGCCAGCAGCCCTGGGTCCGGGGACTACCGCTACGAGCAGTACTTC.

V and J are TRBV27 and TRBJ1-5; D is unresolved. The CDR3 contains 13 residues. Germline assignment: CDR1 MNHEY and CDR2 SMNVEV (reference sequence). V lost 5 bases and J 5 bases, leaving 10 bases between the germline ends. Here the CDR3 reads CASSLSKYQPQHF. The DNA for the CDR3 is TGTGCCAGCAGTCTTAGTAAGTATCAGCCCCAGCATTTT.

This clone was counted a few times. The chain is built from TRBV6-6 and TRBJ1-2, with D tentatively TRBD1 (5 bases). V lost 6 bases and J lost 7, with 15 bases in between. In germline, CDR1 is MNHNY, CDR2 SVGAGI (reference sequence). This CDR3 contains 13 residues. The CDR3 reads CASRDGGLGGYTF. CDR3 sequence (DNA): TGTGCCAGCAGAGACGGGGGGTTGGGTGGCTACACCTTC.